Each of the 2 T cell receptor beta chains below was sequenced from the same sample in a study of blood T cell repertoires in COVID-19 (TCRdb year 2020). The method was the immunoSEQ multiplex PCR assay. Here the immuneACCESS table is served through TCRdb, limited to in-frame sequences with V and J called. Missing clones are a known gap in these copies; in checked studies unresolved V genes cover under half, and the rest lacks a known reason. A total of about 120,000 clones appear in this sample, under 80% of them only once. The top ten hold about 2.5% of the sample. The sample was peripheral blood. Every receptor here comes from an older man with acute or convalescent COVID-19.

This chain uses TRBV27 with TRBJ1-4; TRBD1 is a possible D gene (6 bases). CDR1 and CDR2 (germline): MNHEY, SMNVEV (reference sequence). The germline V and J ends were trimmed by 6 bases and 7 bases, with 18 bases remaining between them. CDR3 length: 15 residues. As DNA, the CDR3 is TGTGCCAGCAGGGACTCCTGGGGGCCAAGTGAAAAACTGTTTTTT. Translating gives CASRDSWGPSEKLFF.

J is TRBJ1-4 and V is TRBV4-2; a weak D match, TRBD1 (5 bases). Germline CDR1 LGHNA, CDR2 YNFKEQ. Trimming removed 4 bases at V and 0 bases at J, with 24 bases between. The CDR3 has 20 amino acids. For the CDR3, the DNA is TGTGCCAGCAGCCTGATGCGACTGGGGCAAGGGCTAGCAACTAATGAAAAACTGTTTTTT. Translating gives CASSLMRLGQGLATNEKLFF.